The 24 T cell receptor beta chains below were found in one sample sequenced in a study of blood T cell repertoires in COVID-19. Method: immunoSEQ multiplex PCR; TCRdb's copy keeps in-frame clones and lacks some. The table lists approximately 100,000 clones, around 90% of them singletons. The source material was peripheral blood. These TCRs come from a man between 65 and 79 years old with acute or convalescent COVID-19.

The chain links TRBV18 to TRBJ1-5, with no clear D. CDR3 length: 13 residues. The V end lost 3 bases, the J end lost 4 bases, and 7 bases lay between the germline ends. The germline gives CDR1 KGHSH, CDR2 LQKENI. The CDR3 loop is CASSPGPNQPQHF. The CDR3 nucleotides are TGTGCCAGCTCACCGGGCCCAAATCAGCCCCAGCATTTT.

CDR3 DNA sequence: TGTGCCAGCAGTGGTCTAGCGGGAGGGGACGAGCAGTACTTC. Its protein product is CASSGLAGGDEQYF. The chain links TRBV2 to TRBJ2-7; 12 nucleotides match TRBD2. The germline V gene encodes CDR1 SNHLY and CDR2 FYNNEI. This CDR3 contains 14 residues. J gave up 5 bases and V 4 bases, and 3 bases lay outside the gene matches.

The chain carries TRBV4-3 and TRBJ2-2; tentatively, D is TRBD1 (6 bases). Germline CDR1 is LGHNA and CDR2 is YSLEER. The germline V and J ends were trimmed by 5 bases and 6 bases, with 13 bases remaining between them. This CDR3 comprises 14 residues. The chain's CDR3 is CASSSSRGPGELFF. CDR3 coding DNA: TGCGCCAGCAGCTCTTCCAGGGGACCCGGGGAGCTGTTTTTT.

This clone was observed a handful of times. The chain is built from TRBV5-1 and TRBJ2-1; D might be TRBD2 (6 bases). The V and J ends lost 3 bases and 6 bases respectively, with 7 bases between them. Germline V gene sequence: CDR1 SGHRS, CDR2 YFSETQ. This CDR3 has 12 residues. In DNA form, the CDR3 reads TGCGCCAGCAGCTCGGAGGGCAATGAGCAGTTCTTC. Its translation is CASSSEGNEQFF.

The chain uses TRBV28 and TRBJ1-5; D uncertain. V lost 4 bases and J lost 0, with 7 bases in between. Germline loops: CDR1 MDHEN, CDR2 SYDVKM. This CDR3 spans 14 amino acids. This CDR3 reads CASSWALSNQPQHF. DNA for the CDR3: TGTGCCAGCAGTTGGGCACTTAGCAATCAGCCCCAGCATTTT.

The V and J genes are TRBV4-1 and TRBJ2-2, with 10 bases fitting TRBD2. The CDR3 length is 16 residues. Per the germline V gene, CDR1 is MGHRA and CDR2 is YSYEKL. With V trimmed by 7 bases and J by 6 bases, 11 bases remained unmatched. The CDR3 spells CASKTPAGGQAGELFF. CDR3 DNA sequence: TGCGCCAGCAAGACTCCAGCGGGGGGGCAAGCCGGGGAGCTGTTTTTT.

This clone was observed once. J is TRBJ2-1 and V is TRBV7-2; 7 bases fit TRBD2. V shed 4 bases and J 9 bases; nucleotides not matched to a gene: 3. The CDR3 sequence is 12 residues long. Germline V lookup: CDR1 SGHTA, CDR2 FQGNSA. The CDR3 region is CASSSPGGEQFF. DNA for the CDR3: TGTGCCAGCAGCTCCCCGGGGGGTGAGCAGTTCTTC.

For the CDR3, the DNA is TGTGCCTGGAGGGCGGGGGCAGCCTCTGGAAACACCATATATTTT. This sequence encodes CAWRAGAASGNTIYF. The chain recombines TRBV30 with TRBJ1-3, with D possibly TRBD1 on 6 matching bases. CDR3 length equals 15 residues. Trimming removed 3 bases at V and 0 bases at J, with 12 bases between. Germline V lookup: CDR1 GTSNPN, CDR2 SVGIG (reference sequence). The whole variable domain, filled in from reference TRBV30 and TRBJ1-3, reads SQTIHQWPATLVQPVGSPLSLECTVEGTSNPNLYWYRQAAGRGLQLLFYSVGIGQISSEVPQNLSASRPQDRQFILSSKKLLLSDSGFYLCAWRAGAASGNTIYFGEGSWLTVV.

The chain couples TRBV24-1 to TRBJ1-2; no firm D call. The CDR3 sequence is 13 residues long. Trimming took off 2 bases at V and 4 bases at J, with 7 bases between the two ends. Germline V CDR1 and CDR2: KGHDR, SFDVKD. The CDR3 region is CATSDSTVYGYTF. CDR3 bases: TGTGCCACCAGTGATTCAACAGTCTATGGCTACACCTTC.

The chain employs TRBV6-2 or TRBV6-3 and TRBJ2-7, with 10 bases lining up with TRBD2. V was clipped by 2 bases and J by 5 bases; unmatched bases: 3. The germline CDR1 and CDR2 sequences are MNHEY and SVGEGT. The length of the CDR3 is 14 residues. The CDR3 nucleotides read TGTGCCAGCAGTTACGCTAGCGGGAGACACGAGCAGTACTTC. Protein sequence: CASSYASGRHEQYF.

This clone was recorded only once. CDR3: CASSSKGGGAENIQYF. The CDR3 DNA is TGTGCCAGCAGCTCCAAGGGGGGAGGGGCGGAAAACATTCAGTACTTC. V usage is TRBV7-9 and J usage is TRBJ2-4, with D tentatively TRBD2 (7 bases). CDR3 length equals 16 residues. V lost 4 bases, J lost 5 bases, and 18 bases lay in between. From germline, CDR1 is SEHNR and CDR2 FQNEAQ (reference sequence).

This sequence joins TRBV28 and TRBJ1-2; 9 nucleotides line up with TRBD1. The CDR3 is made up of 15 amino acids. Germline V lookup: CDR1 MDHEN, CDR2 SYDVKM. After removal of 4 bases from V and 5 bases from J, the junction contained 8 bases not matched to a gene. This CDR3 is CASSSPGQGHYGYTF. In DNA form, the CDR3 reads TGTGCCAGCAGTTCCCCGGGACAGGGCCATTATGGCTACACCTTC.

This chain connects TRBV3-1 (or the pseudogene TRBV3-2) to TRBJ1-2; 7 bases map to TRBD1. Germline CDR1 and CDR2: LGHDT and YNNKEL (reference sequence). The V gene end was trimmed by 3 bases and the J gene end by 0 bases; junction bases not matched to a gene: 7. This CDR3 is built from 16 residues. CDR3 loop: CASSQVGTATNYGYTF. CDR3 bases: TGTGCCAGCAGCCAGGTGGGGACAGCAACTAACTATGGCTACACCTTC.

The chain has TRBV13 and TRBJ2-2; 14 bases map to TRBD2. Per the germline V gene, CDR1 is PRHDT and CDR2 is FYEKMQ (reference sequence). The CDR3 totals 17 residues. Trimming cost V 3 bases and J 6 bases; bases outside gene matches: 6. CDR3 residues: CASSFLTSGRASGELFF. CDR3 coding DNA: TGTGCCAGCAGCTTCCTGACTAGCGGGAGGGCCTCCGGGGAGCTGTTTTTT.

The rearrangement uses TRBV27 and TRBJ2-7; no clear D gene. The germline V gene has CDR1 MNHEY and CDR2 SMNVEV (reference sequence). The germline V and J ends were trimmed by 0 bases and 4 bases, with 7 bases remaining between them. The CDR3 extends over 13 amino acids. The CDR3 nucleotides read TGTGCCAGCAGTTTATCGTTGAGGTACGAGCAGTACTTC. As protein: CASSLSLRYEQYF.

V and J are TRBV6-6 and TRBJ1-5, with TRBD1 matching over 12 bases. Germline V gene sequence: CDR1 MNHNY, CDR2 SVGAGI (reference sequence). The CDR3 runs to 15 residues. With V trimmed by 7 bases and J by 5 bases, 6 bases remained unmatched. The CDR3, as DNA: TGTGCCAGCACCCCGGGACAGGGGGCAGATCAGCCCCAGCATTTT. This gives the protein CASTPGQGADQPQHF.

The rearrangement links TRBV19 to TRBJ1-1, with 9 positions matching TRBD1. This CDR3 spans 19 amino acids. V gave up 1 base and J gave up 1 base; unmatched junction bases: 13. Germline V gene data show CDR1 as LNHDA and CDR2 as SQIVND (reference sequence). The CDR3 nucleotides read TGTGCCAGTAGTATAGCCAGGAGAACAGGGGGCTCGAGGAACACTGAAGCTTTCTTT. As protein: CASSIARRTGGSRNTEAFF. Using reference TRBV19 and TRBJ1-1 for the parts outside the CDR3, the full variable domain is DGGITQSPKYLFRKEGQNVTLSCEQNLNHDAMYWYRQDPGQGLRLIYYSQIVNDFQKGDIAEGYSVSREKKESFPLTVTSAQKNPTAFYLCASSIARRTGGSRNTEAFFGQGTRLTVV.

The J gene is TRBJ2-2, the V gene TRBV5-4, with 7 bases identical to TRBD2. Germline CDR1 is SGHNT and CDR2 is YYREEE (reference sequence). V shed 5 bases, J shed 3 bases, and the junction held 7 bases outside the gene matches. The CDR3 consists of 15 residues. The chain's CDR3 is CASSLGGWYTGELFF. CDR3 DNA: TGTGCCAGCAGTCTGGGGGGGTGGTACACCGGGGAGCTGTTTTTT.

The V and J genes are TRBV3-1 (or the pseudogene TRBV3-2) and TRBJ2-5, with D uncertain. Germline CDR1 LGHDT, CDR2 YNNKEL (reference sequence). CDR3 length: 12 amino acids. The V and J ends lost 1 base and 7 bases respectively, with 7 bases between them. The CDR3 is CASSQALGTQYF. CDR3 DNA: TGTGCCAGCAGCCAAGCCCTCGGGACCCAGTACTTC.

This chain links TRBV18 with TRBJ2-7; D possibly corresponds to TRBD2 (6 bases). Deletions cut 5 bases from V and 3 bases from J, with 11 bases between. From germline, CDR1 is KGHSH and CDR2 LQKENI. The CDR3 has 13 residues. CDR3 in amino acids: CASSFRENYEQYF. CDR3 bases: TGTGCCAGCTCATTTCGGGAGAACTACGAGCAGTACTTC.

The CDR3 coding sequence is TGTGCCAGCAGCTCAATAGGGACTAGCGGATACCAAGAGACCCAGTACTTC. This gives the protein CASSSIGTSGYQETQYF. This rearrangement joins TRBV5-4 to TRBJ2-5; TRBD2 agrees at 11 bases. V shed 3 bases and J 0 bases; nucleotides not matched to a gene: 7. The CDR3 is 17 amino acids. CDR1 is SGHNT, CDR2 YYREEE, per germline (reference sequence).

This chain connects TRBV20-1 to TRBJ2-7; 14 positions agree with TRBD2. The CDR3 contains 15 residues. Looked up from germline, CDR1 is DFQATT and CDR2 is SNEGSKA (reference sequence). After removal of 3 bases from V and 4 bases from J, the junction contained 5 bases not matched to a gene. The CDR3 reads CSASGTSGRGYEQYF. The CDR3 nucleotides read TGCAGTGCTAGTGGGACTAGCGGGAGAGGTTACGAGCAGTACTTC.

The rearrangement joins TRBV19 to TRBJ2-2; no clear D. The CDR3 length is 13 residues. In germline, CDR1 is LNHDA, CDR2 SQIVND (reference sequence). Trimming took 1 base from V and 7 from J, leaving 7 bases between them. CDR3 coding DNA: TGTGCCAGTAGTATAGTTCTGTACGGGGAGCTGTTTTTT. The encoded protein is CASSIVLYGELFF.

This chain uses TRBV4-1 with TRBJ2-7; D perhaps matches TRBD2 (7 bases). Germline V lookup: CDR1 MGHRA, CDR2 YSYEKL. The germline V and J ends were trimmed by 0 bases and 3 bases, with 12 bases remaining between them. The CDR3 runs to 15 residues. CDR3 amino acids: CASSQENREGYEQYF. Here the CDR3 DNA reads TGCGCCAGCAGCCAAGAAAACAGGGAGGGCTACGAGCAGTACTTC.